This T cell receptor (beta chain) was sequenced in a study of regulatory T cells in long-lasting Graves disease. Through Arm-PCR of CDR3 regions and iRepertoire HTBI primers, TCR beta libraries were built. Via MiXCR, TCRdb re-called the multiplex PCR reads, giving one row per CDR3 protein. This sample has roughly 560,000 distinct CDR3 sequences, with 12% found just once. The CDR3 totals 13 residues. The V gene's germline CDR1 is MNHNS and CDR2 SASEGT. This clonotype showed up many times. The junction departs from germline at one end; a sequencing error may be responsible. Time point noted: newly diagnosed GD, antithyroid drugs for less than 3 months. From PBMCs, RNA was extracted and then used to make the TCR library. This sample also belongs to another study, concerning T cells in Graves' hyperthyroidism and ophthalmopathy.

This chain connects TRBV6-1 to TRBJ1-6; D might be TRBD1 (6 bases). This material consisted of peripheral blood mononuclear cells (PBMCs), taken at new diagnosis, from a patient treated with antithyroid drugs. The source of this sequence is a woman aged 30 to 39 with Graves disease. CDR3 nucleotides: TGTGCCAGCAGTCACAGAAGCCGGGACATCGGCCGTTTT. This encodes CASSHRSRDIGRF.